The 21 T cell receptor beta chains listed next were all sequenced from one sample in a study of cytomegalovirus exposure and HLA in healthy donors. 13 Jbeta primers and 60 Vbeta primers were used for the PCR. The repertoire was sequenced with immunoSEQ multiplex PCR; TCRdb's copy has only in-frame clones and lacks some. The table has 100,000 to 150,000 clones, over 60% seen once. The sequenced sample consisted of PBMCs. These receptors all come from a female donor in good health and CMV-seronegative.

The chain joins TRBV14 to TRBJ2-5; no definite D call. The better agreement between TRBJ2-7 and the DNA end casts doubt on the J call. CDR3 size: 17 residues. The germline V gene encodes CDR1 SGHDN and CDR2 FVKESK. CDR3 DNA sequence: TGTGCCAGCAGCCACCCCACAAAACGTATGAATAACTACGAGCAGTACTTC. Protein: CASSHPTKRMNNYEQYF.

This clone was seen once. The rearrangement joins TRBV11-2 to TRBJ2-1; 12 bases align to TRBD2. Germline CDR1 is SGHAT and CDR2 is FQNNGV. This CDR3 is built from 16 residues. J lost 4 bases, V lost 4 bases, and 5 bases had no gene match. The CDR3 bases are TGTGCCAGCAGCTCCCGACTAGCGGGAGTTTACAATGAGCAGTTCTTC. Encoded protein: CASSSRLAGVYNEQFF.

The V call is TRBV7-3, the J call TRBJ2-1, with unresolved D. The CDR3 sequence is 14 residues long. Trimming pared 4 bases from V and 10 bases from J, leaving 17 bases between. Germline loops: CDR1 SGHTA, CDR2 FQGTGA. CDR3 amino acids: CASSSNPRFGEQFF. DNA of the CDR3: TGTGCCAGCAGCTCAAACCCCCGATTCGGGGAGCAGTTCTTC.

The rearrangement joins TRBV7-9 to TRBJ2-5; a possible D gene is TRBD1 (7 bases). The CDR3 spans 16 residues. Germline V gene sequence: CDR1 SEHNR, CDR2 FQNEAQ (reference sequence). V was pared by 5 bases and J by 2 bases, with 18 bases between. CDR3 sequence: CASSGGTVGAQETQYF. As DNA, the CDR3 is TGTGCCAGCAGCGGAGGGACAGTGGGGGCTCAAGAGACCCAGTACTTC.

The chain employs TRBV5-1 and TRBJ1-2; D not resolved. Looked up from germline, CDR1 is SGHRS and CDR2 is YFSETQ. The CDR3 is made up of 13 amino acids. Trimming left V 2 bases short and J 2 bases short, with 7 bases between. The CDR3 reads CASSFDKNYGYTF. DNA of the CDR3: TGCGCCAGCAGCTTTGACAAAAACTATGGCTACACCTTC. Filled out from reference TRBV5-1 and TRBJ1-2, the complete variable domain reads KAGVTQTPRYLIKTRGQQVTLSCSPISGHRSVSWYQQTPGQGLQFLFEYFSETQRNKGNFPGRFSGRQFSNSRSEMNVSTLELGDSALYLCASSFDKNYGYTFGSGTRLTVV.

This chain links TRBV7-2 with TRBJ2-7; D gene unclear. CDR1 is SGHTA, CDR2 FQGNSA, per germline. V lost 1 base to trimming and J lost 7 bases, with 11 bases between them. This CDR3 comprises 13 residues. CDR3 nucleotides: TGTGCCAGCAGCTTAGACGGGTGGAGAGAGCAGTACTTC. Translated, it gives CASSLDGWREQYF.

Concerning this clone: Sequence at one end of the junction differs from germline and may be a read error. This rearrangement joins TRBV4-1 to TRBJ2-7; 10 nucleotides line up with TRBD1. The CDR3 covers 16 residues. Germline V CDR1 and CDR2: MGHRA, YSYEKL. CDR3 DNA sequence: TGCGTCAGCAGCCAAGAGGAGAGGACAGGGGGTTACGAGCAGTACTTC. It specifies CVSSQEERTGGYEQYF.

This rearrangement joins TRBV5-1 to TRBJ2-1; 13 positions agree with TRBD2. This CDR3 region has 18 residues. Trimming removed 1 base from V and 5 bases from J; junction bases left unmatched: 9. Germline values: CDR1 SGHRS, CDR2 YFSETQ. CDR3 sequence reads: CASSLLPGLAGPNNEQFF. Here the CDR3 DNA reads TGCGCCAGCAGCTTGCTACCGGGACTAGCGGGGCCGAACAATGAGCAGTTCTTC.

This sequence joins TRBV18 and TRBJ1-1; a weak D match, TRBD1 (5 bases). Germline V gene sequence: CDR1 KGHSH, CDR2 LQKENI. The V and J ends lost 2 bases and 5 bases respectively, with 15 bases between them. The CDR3 is 15 amino acids. CDR3 region: CASSPNMGGGTEAFF. CDR3 nucleotide sequence: TGTGCCAGCTCACCAAACATGGGTGGGGGGACTGAAGCTTTCTTT.

The chain combines TRBV13 with TRBJ2-1; the D gene is possibly TRBD2 (5 bases). Trimming stripped 3 bases from V and 4 bases from J, with 7 bases between. Germline V gene sequence: CDR1 PRHDT, CDR2 FYEKMQ (reference sequence). This CDR3 has 13 amino acids. In DNA form, the CDR3 reads TGTGCCAGCAGCTTTCGAGGGTACAATGAGCAGTTCTTC. Its protein is CASSFRGYNEQFF.

On this clone itself: Germline is not matched at one junction end, which may reflect a read error. The chain recombines TRBV7-9 with TRBJ2-7; D might be TRBD2 (5 bases). The CDR3 length is 12 residues. Germline V gene lookup returns CDR1 SEHNR and CDR2 FQNEAQ (reference sequence). CDR3 sequence: CSSGGDSYEQYF. The CDR3 nucleotides are TGTTCCAGCGGCGGAGACTCCTACGAGCAGTACTTC.

The chain carries TRBV2 and TRBJ2-7, with 9 bases aligning to TRBD2. The length of the CDR3 is 16 residues. Germline V gives CDR1 SNHLY, CDR2 FYNNEI. The J segment lost 4 bases and the V segment lost 5 bases, leaving 12 bases of the junction unmatched. The CDR3, as DNA: TGTGCCAGCAGTCTTCCTCATAGCGGGGGAGTGTACGAGCAGTACTTC. Its translation is CASSLPHSGGVYEQYF.

This clone was counted between two and nine times. This chain uses TRBV9 with TRBJ1-2; D not certain. Germline-derived CDR1 and CDR2 are SGDLS and YYNGEE. The CDR3 is made up of 16 amino acids. Trimming pared 3 bases from V and 3 bases from J, leaving 18 bases between. CDR3: CASSGDFGRIDYGYTF. The CDR3 DNA is TGTGCCAGCAGCGGAGACTTCGGGAGGATTGACTATGGCTACACCTTC.

The chain recombines TRBV6-5 with TRBJ2-5; no clear D gene. Germline V CDR1 and CDR2: MNHEY, SVGAGI. V lost 7 bases to trimming and J lost 5 bases, with 17 bases between them. The CDR3 is 14 amino acids. CDR3 coding DNA: TGTGCCAGCACTCTCTCCCCGACTTCGGAGACCCAGTACTTC. Encoded protein: CASTLSPTSETQYF.

The chain has TRBV4-2 and TRBJ2-1, with 10 bases that match TRBD2. Trimming removed 0 bases from V and 5 bases from J; junction bases left unmatched: 1. CDR3 length: 15 residues. CDR1 and CDR2 from the germline V gene are LGHNA and YNFKEQ. The CDR3 sequence: CASSQELAGNNEQFF. DNA for the CDR3: TGTGCCAGCAGCCAAGAACTAGCGGGGAACAATGAGCAGTTCTTC.

This chain connects TRBV14 to TRBJ2-3, with a tentative D call TRBD1 (5 bases). The CDR3 has 13 residues. V was shortened by 4 bases and J by 9 bases, with 14 bases between the two germline ends. Per germline, CDR1 SGHDN and CDR2 FVKESK. In DNA, the CDR3 is TGTGCCAGCAGCCTCCAGGGTTACGACACGCAGTATTTT. Protein sequence: CASSLQGYDTQYF.

V is TRBV11-2 and J is TRBJ2-7; D is ambiguous. Germline CDR1 SGHAT, CDR2 FQNNGV. Deletions cut 5 bases from V and 2 bases from J, with 16 bases between. The CDR3 has 15 residues. CDR3 sequence (DNA): TGTGCCAGCAGCGAGTCCCAGGTTAAGGCCTACGAGCAGTACTTC. Protein sequence: CASSESQVKAYEQYF.

The J gene is TRBJ1-2, the V gene TRBV14, with D perhaps TRBD1 (5 bases). V gave up 3 bases and J gave up 2 bases, with 13 bases separating them. The CDR3 is made up of 15 amino acids. CDR1 and CDR2 (germline): SGHDN, FVKESK. CDR3 sequence reads: CASSHGGERNYGYTF. For the CDR3, the DNA is TGTGCCAGCAGCCATGGAGGGGAACGAAACTATGGCTACACCTTC.

V usage is TRBV28 and J usage is TRBJ2-1, with 11 positions matching TRBD2. The CDR3 is 15 residues long. The V and J ends lost 6 bases and 9 bases, in that order; junction bases with no gene match: 10. Germline V gene lookup returns CDR1 MDHEN and CDR2 SYDVKM. CDR3 sequence (DNA): TGTGCCAGCAGCCTAACTAGCGGGAGTGTCGGTGAGCAGTTCTTC. It codes for CASSLTSGSVGEQFF. Filled out from reference TRBV28 and TRBJ2-1, the complete variable domain reads DVKVTQSSRYLVKRTGEKVFLECVQDMDHENMFWYRQDPGLGLRLIYFSYDVKMKEKGDIPEGYSVSREKKERFSLILESASTNQTSMYLCASSLTSGSVGEQFFGPGTRLTVL.

The chain joins TRBV5-1 to TRBJ2-5; D call uncertain. Per the germline V gene, CDR1 is SGHRS and CDR2 is YFSETQ. The CDR3 spans 13 residues. V gave up 2 bases and J gave up 4 bases, with 9 bases separating them. In DNA form, the CDR3 reads TGCGCCAGCAGCTTACACGATGGAGAGACCCAGTACTTC. It specifies CASSLHDGETQYF.

The chain links TRBV5-1 to TRBJ2-2; 11 positions match TRBD2. V was pared by 4 bases and J by 0 bases, with 11 bases of the junction left unmatched. Germline lookup yields CDR1 SGHRS and CDR2 YFSETQ. The CDR3 contains 19 residues. This CDR3 is CASSRTGTSGNANTGELFF. The CDR3, as DNA: TGCGCCAGCAGCAGAACCGGGACTAGCGGAAACGCGAACACCGGGGAGCTGTTTTTT.